This T cell receptor (beta chain) comes out of a study of cytotoxic CD8 clonotypes in ibrutinib-treated CLL. In germline, CDR1 is MNHNS, CDR2 SASEGT. There are 18 residues in the CDR3. Germline trimming cut 3 bases from V and 0 bases from J; bases unmatched to any gene: 9. Sequencing was performed with immunoSEQ multiplex PCR; in TCRdb, only in-frame clones are kept and a portion is missing. The table includes fewer than 100,000 clones, roughly 84% detected once. Whole-study findings and limits: Clonality was higher at ibrutinib response and returned toward baseline at progression. Baseline clonality, higher than in age-matched healthy donors, tracked circulating CD8+ T-cell counts.

On this clone itself: What it recognizes is unknown.

PBMCs were cryopreserved, and roughly 2.2 micrograms of genomic DNA from them went into TCR beta libraries. The source was PBMCs, collected before ibrutinib treatment. The receptor comes from a human donor with chronic lymphocytic leukemia. The rearrangement joins TRBV6-1 to TRBJ2-1, with 9 bases that match TRBD1. CDR3 nucleotides: TGTGCCAGCAGTGACCGGGACAGGGAAAAGAGCTCCTACAATGAGCAGTTCTTC. It yields the protein CASSDRDREKSSYNEQFF.